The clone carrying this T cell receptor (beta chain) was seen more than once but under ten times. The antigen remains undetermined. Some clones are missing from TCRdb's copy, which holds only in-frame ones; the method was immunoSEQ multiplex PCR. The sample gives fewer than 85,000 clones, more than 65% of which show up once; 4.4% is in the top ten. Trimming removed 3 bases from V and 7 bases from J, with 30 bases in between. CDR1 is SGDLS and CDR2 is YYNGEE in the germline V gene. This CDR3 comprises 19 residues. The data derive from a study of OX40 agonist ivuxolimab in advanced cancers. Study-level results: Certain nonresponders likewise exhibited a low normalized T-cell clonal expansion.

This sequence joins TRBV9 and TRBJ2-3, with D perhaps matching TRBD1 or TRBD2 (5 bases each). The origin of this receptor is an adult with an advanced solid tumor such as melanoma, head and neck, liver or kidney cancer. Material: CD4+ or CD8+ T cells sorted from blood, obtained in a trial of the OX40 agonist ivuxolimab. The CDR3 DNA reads TGTGCCAGCAGCGCCACCAGTCTCCGGGGTATATCTGGGGGTTATACGCAGTATTTT. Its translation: CASSATSLRGISGGYTQYF.